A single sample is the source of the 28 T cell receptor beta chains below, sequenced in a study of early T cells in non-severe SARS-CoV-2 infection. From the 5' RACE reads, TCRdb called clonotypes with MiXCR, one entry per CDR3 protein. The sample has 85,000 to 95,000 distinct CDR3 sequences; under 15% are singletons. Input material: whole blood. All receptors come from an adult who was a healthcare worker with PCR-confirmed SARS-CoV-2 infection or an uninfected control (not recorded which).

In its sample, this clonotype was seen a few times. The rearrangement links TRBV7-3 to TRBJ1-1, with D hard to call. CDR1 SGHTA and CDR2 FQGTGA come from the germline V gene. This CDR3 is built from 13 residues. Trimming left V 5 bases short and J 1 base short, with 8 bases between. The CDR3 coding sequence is TGTGCCAGCAGCCGCGGGAAGAACACTGAAGCTTTCTTT. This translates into CASSRGKNTEAFF. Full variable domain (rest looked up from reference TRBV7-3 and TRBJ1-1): GAGVSQTPSNKVTEKGKYVELRCDPISGHTALYWYRQSLGQGPEFLIYFQGTGAADDSGLPNDRFFAVRPEGSVSTLKIQRTERGDSAVYLCASSRGKNTEAFFGQGTRLTVV.

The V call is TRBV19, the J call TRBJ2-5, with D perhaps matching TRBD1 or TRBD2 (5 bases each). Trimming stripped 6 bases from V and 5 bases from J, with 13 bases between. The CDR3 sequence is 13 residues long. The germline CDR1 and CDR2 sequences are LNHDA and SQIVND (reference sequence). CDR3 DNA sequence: TGTGCCAGTAGGGGACCCCCGGCGGAGACCCAGTACTTC. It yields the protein CASRGPPAETQYF.

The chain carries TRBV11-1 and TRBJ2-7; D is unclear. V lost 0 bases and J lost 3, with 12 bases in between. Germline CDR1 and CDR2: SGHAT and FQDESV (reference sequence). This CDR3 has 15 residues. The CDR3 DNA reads TGTGCCAGCAGCTTAGCGCTGAACGCAAACTACGAGCAGTACGTC. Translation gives CASSLALNANYEQYV.

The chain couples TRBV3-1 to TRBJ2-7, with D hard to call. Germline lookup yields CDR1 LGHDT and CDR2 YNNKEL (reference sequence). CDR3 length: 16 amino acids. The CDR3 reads CASRQDGGRNSYEQYV. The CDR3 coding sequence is TGTGCCAGCAGACAAGATGGCGGCAGAAACTCCTACGAGCAGTACGTC.

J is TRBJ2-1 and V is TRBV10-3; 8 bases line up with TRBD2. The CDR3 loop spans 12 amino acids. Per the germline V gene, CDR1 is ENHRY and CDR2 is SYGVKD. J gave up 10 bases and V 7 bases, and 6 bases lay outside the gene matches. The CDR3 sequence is CAIKSPSGEQFF. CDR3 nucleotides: TGTGCCATCAAGAGCCCTAGCGGGGAGCAGTTCTTC.

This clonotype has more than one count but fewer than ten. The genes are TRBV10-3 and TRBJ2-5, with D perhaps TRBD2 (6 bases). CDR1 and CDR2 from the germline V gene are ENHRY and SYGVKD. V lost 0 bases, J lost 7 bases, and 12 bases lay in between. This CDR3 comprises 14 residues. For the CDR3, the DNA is TGTGCCATCAGTGAGTCGCTTGAGGAGGGGACCCAGTACTTC. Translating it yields CAISESLEEGTQYF.

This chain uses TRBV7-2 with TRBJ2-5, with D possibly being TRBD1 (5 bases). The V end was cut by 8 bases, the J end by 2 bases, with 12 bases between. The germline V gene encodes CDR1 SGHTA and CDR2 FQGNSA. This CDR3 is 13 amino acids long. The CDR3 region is CASRPRTQETQYF. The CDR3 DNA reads TGTGCCAGCCGCCCTCGGACACAAGAGACCCAGTACTTC.

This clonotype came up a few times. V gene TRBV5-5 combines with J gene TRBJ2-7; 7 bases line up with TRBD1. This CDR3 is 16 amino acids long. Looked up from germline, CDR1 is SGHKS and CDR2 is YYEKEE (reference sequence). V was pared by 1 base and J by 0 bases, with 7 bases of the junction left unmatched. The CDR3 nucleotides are TGTGCCAGCAGCTTGTCCGCTTGGGACAGCTCCTACGAGCAGTACGTC. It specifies CASSLSAWDSSYEQYV.

As DNA, the CDR3 is TGTGCCAGCAGCATTGGGACTAGCGGGGGACCCTTCTTTTTCACGCAGTATTTT. Translation gives CASSIGTSGGPFFFTQYF. The rearrangement links TRBV13 to TRBJ2-3; 14 bases fit TRBD2. Germline values: CDR1 PRHDT, CDR2 FYEKMQ (reference sequence). The CDR3 is 18 residues long. Trimming cost V 5 bases and J 9 bases; bases outside gene matches: 16.

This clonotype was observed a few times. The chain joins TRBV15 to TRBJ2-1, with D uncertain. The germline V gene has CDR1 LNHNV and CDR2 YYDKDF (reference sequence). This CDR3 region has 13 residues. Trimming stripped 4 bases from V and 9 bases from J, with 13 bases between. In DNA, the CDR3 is TGTGCCACCAGCATCAATCCAGGTGTTGAGCAGTTCTTC. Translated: CATSINPGVEQFF.

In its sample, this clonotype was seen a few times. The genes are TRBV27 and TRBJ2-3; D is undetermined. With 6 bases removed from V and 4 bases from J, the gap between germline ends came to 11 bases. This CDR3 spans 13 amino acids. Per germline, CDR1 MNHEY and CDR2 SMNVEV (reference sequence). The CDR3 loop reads CASRTGTPDTQYF. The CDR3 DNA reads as TGTGCCAGCAGAACCGGTACCCCAGATACGCAGTATTTT.

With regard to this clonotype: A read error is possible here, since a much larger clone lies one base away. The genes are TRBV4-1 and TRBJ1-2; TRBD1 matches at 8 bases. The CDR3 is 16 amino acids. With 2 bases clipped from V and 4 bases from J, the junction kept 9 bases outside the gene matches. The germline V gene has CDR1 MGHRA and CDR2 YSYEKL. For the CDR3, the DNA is TGCGCCAGCAGCCAATCCAGGACAGGGAATGGCTATGGCTACACCTTC. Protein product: CASSQSRTGNGYGYTF.

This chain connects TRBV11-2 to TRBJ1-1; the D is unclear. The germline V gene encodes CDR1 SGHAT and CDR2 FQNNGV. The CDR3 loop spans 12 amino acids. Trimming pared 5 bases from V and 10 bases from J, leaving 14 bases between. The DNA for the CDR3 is TGTGCCAGCAGCCCACACTCCCGGGGAGCTTTCTTT. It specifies CASSPHSRGAFF.

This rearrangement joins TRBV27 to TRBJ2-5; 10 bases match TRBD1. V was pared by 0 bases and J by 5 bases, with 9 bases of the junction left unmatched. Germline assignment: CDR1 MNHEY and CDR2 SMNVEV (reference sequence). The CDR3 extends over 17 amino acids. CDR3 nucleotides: TGTGCCAGCAGTTTATCAGGGGACAGGGGATCTTGGGAGACCCAGTACTTC. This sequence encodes CASSLSGDRGSWETQYF.

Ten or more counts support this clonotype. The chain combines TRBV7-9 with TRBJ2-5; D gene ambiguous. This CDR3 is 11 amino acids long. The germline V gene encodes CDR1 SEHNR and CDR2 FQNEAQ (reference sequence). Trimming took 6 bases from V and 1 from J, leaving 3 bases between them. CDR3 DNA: TGTGCCAGCAGTCGCCAAGAGACCCAGTACTTC. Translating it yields CASSRQETQYF.

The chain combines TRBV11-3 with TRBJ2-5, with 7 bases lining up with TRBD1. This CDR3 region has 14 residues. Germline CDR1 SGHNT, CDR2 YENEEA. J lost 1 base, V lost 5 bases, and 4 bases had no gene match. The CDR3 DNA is TGTGCCAGCAGCGCCCGGGACAGCCAAGAGACCCAGTACTTC. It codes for CASSARDSQETQYF.

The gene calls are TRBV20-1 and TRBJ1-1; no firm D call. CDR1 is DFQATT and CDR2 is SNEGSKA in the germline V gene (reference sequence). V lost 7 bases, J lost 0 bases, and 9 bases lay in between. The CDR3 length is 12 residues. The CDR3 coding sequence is TGCAGTGTACCAAGCATGAACACTGAAGCTTTCTTT. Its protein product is CSVPSMNTEAFF.

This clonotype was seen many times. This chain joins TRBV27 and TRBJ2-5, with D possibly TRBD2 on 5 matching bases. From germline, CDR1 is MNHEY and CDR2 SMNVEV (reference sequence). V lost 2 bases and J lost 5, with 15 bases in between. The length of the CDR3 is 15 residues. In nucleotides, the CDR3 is TGTGCCAGCAGTTTAATGGGCCTAGCTACGGAGACCCAGTACTTC. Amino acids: CASSLMGLATETQYF.

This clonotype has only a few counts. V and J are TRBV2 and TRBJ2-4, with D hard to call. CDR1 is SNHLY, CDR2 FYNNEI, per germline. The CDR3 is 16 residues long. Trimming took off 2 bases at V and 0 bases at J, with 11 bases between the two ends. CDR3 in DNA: TGTGCCAGCAGTGAAAGGGCGAGTCTAGCCAAAAACATTCAGTACTTC. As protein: CASSERASLAKNIQYF.

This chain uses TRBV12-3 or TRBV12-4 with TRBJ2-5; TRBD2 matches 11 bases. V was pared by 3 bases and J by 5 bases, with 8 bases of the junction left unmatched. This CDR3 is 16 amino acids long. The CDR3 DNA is TGTGCCAGCAGTTTTGGACTAGCGGGCCCCGGGGAGACCCAGTACTTC. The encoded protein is CASSFGLAGPGETQYF.

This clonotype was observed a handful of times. CDR3 sequence reads: CASSSQYQETQYF. CDR3 DNA: TGTGCCAGCAGCTCCCAGTACCAAGAGACCCAGTACTTC. This sequence joins TRBV7-2 and TRBJ2-5; unclear D gene. The CDR3 has 13 amino acids. V was clipped by 4 bases and J by 0 bases, with 6 bases between them. Germline CDR1 is SGHTA and CDR2 is FQGNSA. Using reference TRBV7-2 and TRBJ2-5 for the parts outside the CDR3, the full variable domain is GAGVSQSPSNKVTEKGKDVELRCDPISGHTALYWYRQSLGQGLEFLIYFQGNSAPDKSGLPSDRFSAERTGGSVSTLTIQRTQQEDSAVYLCASSSQYQETQYFGPGTRLLVL.

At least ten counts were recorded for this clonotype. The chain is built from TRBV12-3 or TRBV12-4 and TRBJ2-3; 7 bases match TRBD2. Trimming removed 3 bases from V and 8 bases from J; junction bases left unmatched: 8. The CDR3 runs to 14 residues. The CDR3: CASSFWGGVVTQYF. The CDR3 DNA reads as TGTGCCAGCAGTTTTTGGGGGGGGGTAGTTACGCAGTATTTT.

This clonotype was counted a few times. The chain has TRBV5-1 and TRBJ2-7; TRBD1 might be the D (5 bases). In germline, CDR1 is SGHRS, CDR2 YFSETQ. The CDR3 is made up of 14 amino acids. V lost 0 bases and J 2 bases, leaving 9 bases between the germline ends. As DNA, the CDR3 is TGCGCCAGCAGCTTGGCCGCAGGGCCCTACGAGCAGTACGTC. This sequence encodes CASSLAAGPYEQYV.

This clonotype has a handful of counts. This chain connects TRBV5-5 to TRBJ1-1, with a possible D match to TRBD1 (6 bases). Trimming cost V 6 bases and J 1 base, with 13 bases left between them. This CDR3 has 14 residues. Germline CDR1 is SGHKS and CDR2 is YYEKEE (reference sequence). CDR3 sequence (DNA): TGTGCCAGCAACCCCACACAGGGGAACACTGAAGCTTTCTTT. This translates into CASNPTQGNTEAFF.

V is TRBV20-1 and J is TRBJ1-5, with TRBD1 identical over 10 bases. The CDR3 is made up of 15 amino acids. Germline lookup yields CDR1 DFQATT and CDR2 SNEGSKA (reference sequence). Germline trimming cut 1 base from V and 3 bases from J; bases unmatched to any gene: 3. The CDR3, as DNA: TGCAGTGCTAGAGTGGGACAGGGGCTCAATCAGCCCCAGCATTTT. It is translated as CSARVGQGLNQPQHF.

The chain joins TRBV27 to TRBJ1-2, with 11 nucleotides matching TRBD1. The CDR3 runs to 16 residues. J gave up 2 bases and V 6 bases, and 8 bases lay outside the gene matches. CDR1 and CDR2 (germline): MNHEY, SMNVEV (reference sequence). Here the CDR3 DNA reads TGTGCCAGCAGACGCCCGGGACAGGGGGACAACTATGGCTACACCTTC. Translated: CASRRPGQGDNYGYTF.

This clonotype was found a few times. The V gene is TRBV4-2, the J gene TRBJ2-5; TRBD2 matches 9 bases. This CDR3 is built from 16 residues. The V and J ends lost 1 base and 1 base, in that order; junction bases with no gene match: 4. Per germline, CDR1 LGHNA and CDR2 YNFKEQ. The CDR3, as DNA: TGTGCCAGCAGCCAAGGAGGTAGCGGGGGCCAAGAGACCCAGTACTTC. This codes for CASSQGGSGGQETQYF.

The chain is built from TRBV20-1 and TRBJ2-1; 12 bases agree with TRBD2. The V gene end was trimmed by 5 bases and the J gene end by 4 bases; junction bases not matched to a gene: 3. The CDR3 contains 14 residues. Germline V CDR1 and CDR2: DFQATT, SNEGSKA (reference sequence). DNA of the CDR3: TGCAGTGCTGAAACTAGCGGGGGGTACAATGAGCAGTTCTTC. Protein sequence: CSAETSGGYNEQFF.